The 4 T cell receptor beta chains below come from one sample, sequenced in a study of blood T cell repertoires in COVID-19. The data were produced by immunoSEQ multiplex PCR, yet TCRdb's version contains in-frame clones alone and is incomplete. The sample includes about 62,000 clones, 80% to 90% of them seen just once. Sequencing used peripheral blood. These receptors all come from a woman aged 60 to 75 with COVID-19, enrolled during active disease.

The V and J genes are TRBV5-1 and TRBJ2-1, with 14 nucleotides matching TRBD2. V gave up 5 bases and J gave up 10 bases; unmatched junction bases: 8. Germline lookup yields CDR1 SGHRS and CDR2 YFSETQ. The CDR3 consists of 15 residues. The CDR3 DNA sequence: TGCGCCAGCAGGCAGGGACTAGCGGGAGTTCGAGAGCAGTTCTTC. Translating it yields CASRQGLAGVREQFF.

The chain uses TRBV6-5 and TRBJ2-4; D gene uncertain. The germline CDR1 and CDR2 sequences are MNHEY and SVGAGI. The CDR3 is 16 residues long. Between the trimmed V and J ends, which lost 0 bases and 0 bases, there was a span of 9 bases. CDR3 nucleotide sequence: TGTGCCAGCAGTTACTCGCGGTCTGGAGCCAAAAACATTCAGTACTTC. It yields the protein CASSYSRSGAKNIQYF.

This clone was seen only a few times. CDR3 sequence reads: CASQRGGAYGYTF. The CDR3 nucleotides read TGTGCCAGTCAGCGGGGGGGCGCTTACGGCTACACCTTC. This rearrangement joins TRBV28 to TRBJ1-2, with D possibly being TRBD1 (6 bases). Trimming pared 9 bases from V and 8 bases from J, leaving 19 bases between. The germline gives CDR1 MDHEN, CDR2 SYDVKM. This CDR3 contains 13 residues.

The chain combines TRBV9 with TRBJ1-3; possibly TRBD1 for D (6 bases). Germline V lookup: CDR1 SGDLS, CDR2 YYNGEE. The V gene lost 5 bases and the J gene lost 3 bases, with 18 bases spanning the gap. The CDR3 length is 16 residues. CDR3 sequence reads: CASSNLQGRFGNTIYF. The CDR3, as DNA: TGTGCCAGCAGTAACCTACAGGGAAGGTTTGGAAACACCATATATTTT.